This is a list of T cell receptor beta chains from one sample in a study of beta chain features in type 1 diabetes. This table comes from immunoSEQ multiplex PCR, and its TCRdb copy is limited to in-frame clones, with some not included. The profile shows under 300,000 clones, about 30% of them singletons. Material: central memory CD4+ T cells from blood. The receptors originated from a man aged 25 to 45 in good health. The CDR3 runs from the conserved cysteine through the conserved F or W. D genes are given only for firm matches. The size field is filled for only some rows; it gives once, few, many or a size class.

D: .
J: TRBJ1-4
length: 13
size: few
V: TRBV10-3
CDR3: CAISELTNEKLFF
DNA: TGTGCCATCAGTGAATTAACTAATGAAAAACTGTTTTTT

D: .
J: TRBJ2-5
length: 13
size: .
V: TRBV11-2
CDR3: CASSLPGVETQYF
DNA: TGTGCCAGCAGCTTACCGGGGGTGGAGACCCAGTACTTC

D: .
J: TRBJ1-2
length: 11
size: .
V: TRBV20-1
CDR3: CSASGGVGYTF
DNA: TGCAGTGCTAGTGGAGGGGTTGGCTACACCTTC

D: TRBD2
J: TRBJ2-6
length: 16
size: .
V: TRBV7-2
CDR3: CASSSSGRVGANVLTF
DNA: TGTGCCAGCAGCTCGTCGGGGAGGGTCGGGGCCAACGTCCTGACTTTC

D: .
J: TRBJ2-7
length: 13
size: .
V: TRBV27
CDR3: CASNALDSYEQYF
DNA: TGTGCCAGCAATGCGCTCGACTCCTACGAGCAGTACTTC

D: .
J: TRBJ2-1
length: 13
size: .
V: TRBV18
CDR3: CASSINSLNEQFF
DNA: TGTGCCAGCTCAATTAACAGCCTCAATGAGCAGTTCTTC

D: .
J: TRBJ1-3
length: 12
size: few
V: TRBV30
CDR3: CAWSVRRGTIYF
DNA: TGTGCCTGGAGTGTACGGAGGGGCACCATATATTTT

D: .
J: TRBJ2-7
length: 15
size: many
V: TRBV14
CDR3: CASSQETHRAYEQYF
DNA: TGTGCCAGCAGCCAAGAAACACATCGTGCCTACGAGCAGTACTTC

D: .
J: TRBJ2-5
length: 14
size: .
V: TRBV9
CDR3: CASSVGQTPGTQYF
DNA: TGTGCCAGCAGCGTAGGGCAGACCCCCGGGACCCAGTACTTC

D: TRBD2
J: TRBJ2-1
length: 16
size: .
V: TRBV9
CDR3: CASSVSGSASYNEQFF
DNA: TGTGCCAGCAGCGTCAGCGGGAGCGCCTCCTACAATGAGCAGTTCTTC

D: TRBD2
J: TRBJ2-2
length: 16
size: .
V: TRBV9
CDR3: CASSPRGGGDTGELFF
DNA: TGTGCCAGCAGCCCCCGGGGGGGAGGGGACACCGGGGAGCTGTTTTTT

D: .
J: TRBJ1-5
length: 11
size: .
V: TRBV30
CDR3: CAWSVQGLQHF
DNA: TGTGCCTGGAGTGTACAGGGCCTCCAGCATTTT

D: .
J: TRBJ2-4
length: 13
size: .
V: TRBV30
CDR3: CAWSVGAKNIQYF
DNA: TGTGCCTGGAGTGTGGGGGCCAAAAACATTCAGTACTTC

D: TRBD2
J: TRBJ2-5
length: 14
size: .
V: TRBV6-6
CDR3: CASRPGLAVQTQYF
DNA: TGTGCCAGCAGGCCCGGACTAGCGGTACAGACCCAGTACTTC

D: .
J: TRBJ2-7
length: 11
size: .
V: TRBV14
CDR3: CASSQGGGQYF
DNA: TGTGCCAGCAGCCAAGGAGGCGGGCAGTACTTC

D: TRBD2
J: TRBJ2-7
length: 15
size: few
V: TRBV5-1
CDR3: CASSLGLALSYEQYF
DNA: TGCGCCAGCAGCTTAGGACTAGCGTTGTCCTACGAGCAGTACTTC

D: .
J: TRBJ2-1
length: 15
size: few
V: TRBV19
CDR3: CASSTSGLVINEQFF
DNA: TGTGCCAGTAGTACATCGGGACTCGTCATCAATGAGCAGTTCTTC